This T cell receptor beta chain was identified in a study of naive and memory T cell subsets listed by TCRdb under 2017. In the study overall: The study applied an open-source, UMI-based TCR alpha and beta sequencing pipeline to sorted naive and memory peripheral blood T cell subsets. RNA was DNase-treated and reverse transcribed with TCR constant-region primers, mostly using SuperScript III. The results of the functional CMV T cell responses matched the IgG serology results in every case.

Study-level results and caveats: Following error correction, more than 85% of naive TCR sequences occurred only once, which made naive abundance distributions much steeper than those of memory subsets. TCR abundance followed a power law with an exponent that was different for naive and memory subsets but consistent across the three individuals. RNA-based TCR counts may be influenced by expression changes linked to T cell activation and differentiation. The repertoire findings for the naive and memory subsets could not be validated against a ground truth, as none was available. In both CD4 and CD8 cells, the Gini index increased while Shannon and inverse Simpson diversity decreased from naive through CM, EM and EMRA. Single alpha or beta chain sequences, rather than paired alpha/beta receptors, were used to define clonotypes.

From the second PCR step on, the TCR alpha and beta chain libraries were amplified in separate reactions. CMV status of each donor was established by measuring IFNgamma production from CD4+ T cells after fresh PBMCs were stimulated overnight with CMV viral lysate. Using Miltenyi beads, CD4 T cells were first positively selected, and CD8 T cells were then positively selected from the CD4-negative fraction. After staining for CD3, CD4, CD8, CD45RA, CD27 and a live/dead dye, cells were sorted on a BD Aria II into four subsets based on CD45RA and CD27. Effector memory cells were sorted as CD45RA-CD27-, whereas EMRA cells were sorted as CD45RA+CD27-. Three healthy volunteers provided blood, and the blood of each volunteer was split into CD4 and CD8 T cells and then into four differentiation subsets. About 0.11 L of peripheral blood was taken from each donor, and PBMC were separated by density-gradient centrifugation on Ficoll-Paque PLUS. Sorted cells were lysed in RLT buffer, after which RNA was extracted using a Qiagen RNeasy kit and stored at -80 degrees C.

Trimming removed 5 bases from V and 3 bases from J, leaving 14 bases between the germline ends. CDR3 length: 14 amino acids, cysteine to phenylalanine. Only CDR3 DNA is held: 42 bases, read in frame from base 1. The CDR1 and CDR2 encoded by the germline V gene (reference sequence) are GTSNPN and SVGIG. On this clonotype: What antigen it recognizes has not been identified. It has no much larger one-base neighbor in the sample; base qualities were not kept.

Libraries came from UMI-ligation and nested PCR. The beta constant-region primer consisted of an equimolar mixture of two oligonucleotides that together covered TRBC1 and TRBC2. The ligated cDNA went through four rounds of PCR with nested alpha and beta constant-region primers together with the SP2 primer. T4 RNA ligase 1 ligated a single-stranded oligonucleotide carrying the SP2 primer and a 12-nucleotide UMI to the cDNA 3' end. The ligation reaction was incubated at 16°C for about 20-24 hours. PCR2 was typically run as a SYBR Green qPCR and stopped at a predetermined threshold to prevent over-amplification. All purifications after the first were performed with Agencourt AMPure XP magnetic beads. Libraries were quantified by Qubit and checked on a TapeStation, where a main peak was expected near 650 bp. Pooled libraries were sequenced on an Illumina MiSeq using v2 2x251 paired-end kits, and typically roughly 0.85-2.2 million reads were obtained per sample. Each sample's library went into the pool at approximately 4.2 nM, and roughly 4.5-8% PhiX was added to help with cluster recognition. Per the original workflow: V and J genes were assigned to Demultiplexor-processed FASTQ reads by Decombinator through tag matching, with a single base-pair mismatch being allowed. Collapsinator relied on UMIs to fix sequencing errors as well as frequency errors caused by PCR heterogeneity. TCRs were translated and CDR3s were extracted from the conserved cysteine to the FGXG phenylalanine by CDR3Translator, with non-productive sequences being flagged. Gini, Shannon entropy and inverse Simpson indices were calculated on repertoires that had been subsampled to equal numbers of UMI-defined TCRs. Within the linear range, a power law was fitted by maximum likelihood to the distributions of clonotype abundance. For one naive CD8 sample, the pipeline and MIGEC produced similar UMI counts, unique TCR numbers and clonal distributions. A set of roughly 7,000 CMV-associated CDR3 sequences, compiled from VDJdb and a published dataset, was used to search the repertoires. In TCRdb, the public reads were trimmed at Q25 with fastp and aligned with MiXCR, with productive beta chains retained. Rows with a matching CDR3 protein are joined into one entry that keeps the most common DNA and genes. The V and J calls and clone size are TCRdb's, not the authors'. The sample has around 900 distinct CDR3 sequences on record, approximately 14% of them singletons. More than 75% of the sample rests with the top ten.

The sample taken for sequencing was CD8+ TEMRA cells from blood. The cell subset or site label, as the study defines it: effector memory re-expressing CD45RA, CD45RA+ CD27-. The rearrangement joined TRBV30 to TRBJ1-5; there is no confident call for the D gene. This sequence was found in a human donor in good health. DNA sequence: TGTGCCTGGGAGCCCCCCGGAGACAATCAGCCCCAGCATTTT. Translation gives CAWEPPGDNQPQHF.